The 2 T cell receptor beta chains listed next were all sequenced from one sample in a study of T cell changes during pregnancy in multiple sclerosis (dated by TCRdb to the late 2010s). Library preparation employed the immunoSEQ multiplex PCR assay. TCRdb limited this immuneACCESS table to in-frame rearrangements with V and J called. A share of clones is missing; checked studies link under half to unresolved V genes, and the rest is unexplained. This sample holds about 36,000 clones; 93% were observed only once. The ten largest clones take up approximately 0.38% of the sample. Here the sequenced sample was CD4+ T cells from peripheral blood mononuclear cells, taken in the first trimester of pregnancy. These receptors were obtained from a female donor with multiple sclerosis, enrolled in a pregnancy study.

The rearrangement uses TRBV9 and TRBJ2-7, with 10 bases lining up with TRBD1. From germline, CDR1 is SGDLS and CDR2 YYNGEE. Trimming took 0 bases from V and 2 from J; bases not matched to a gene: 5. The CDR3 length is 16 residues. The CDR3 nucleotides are TGTGCCAGCAGCGTAGCGGGGACAGGGGCCCCCTACGAGCAGTACTTC. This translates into CASSVAGTGAPYEQYF.

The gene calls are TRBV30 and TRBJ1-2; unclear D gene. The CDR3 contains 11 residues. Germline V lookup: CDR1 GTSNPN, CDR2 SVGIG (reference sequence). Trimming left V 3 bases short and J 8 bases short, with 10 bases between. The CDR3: CAWSRTLGYTF. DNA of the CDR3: TGTGCCTGGAGCCGAACTTTGGGCTACACCTTC.